The entry below gives a single T cell receptor beta chain sequence along with its context. This sample is part of a study of glioma-infiltrating T cells. The iRepertoire nested amplicon-rescue multiplex PCR amplified TCR alpha and beta CDR3s from RNA. For one-step reverse transcription and amplification, 100-400 ng of tissue mRNA or PBMC total RNA was used. TCRdb reanalysed the multiplex PCR reads using MiXCR and keeps one entry per CDR3 protein. This repertoire shows around 120,000 distinct CDR3 sequences, under 30% found once; its top ten account for 27%. Sequencing was carried out using glioma tissue, nonneoplastic brain tissue, or PBMCs (not recorded which). This receptor was obtained from a human donor with low-grade glioma or glioblastoma, undergoing nonglioma brain surgery, or in good health (not recorded which).

This chain's CDR3 is CASNMGQGKFF. In DNA, the CDR3 is TGTGCCAGCAATATGGGACAGGGCAAGTTCTTC. The chain uses TRBV2 and TRBJ2-1; 9 bases line up with TRBD1. J lost 14 bases, V lost 7 bases, and 6 bases had no gene match. Germline V gene data show CDR1 as SNHLY and CDR2 as FYNNEI. The CDR3 is 11 residues long.